This TCR beta chain is drawn from a study of T cell clonality in common variable immunodeficiency. This clone appeared a few times. From the germline J gene comes the end of the CDR3, since the read stops 3 residues before it. Profiled with immunoSEQ multiplex PCR; TCRdb holds only in-frame clones, not every one. This sample has 30,000 to 40,000 clones, each found more than once. This CDR3 region has 15 residues. The germline V gene encodes CDR1 DFQATT and CDR2 SNEGSKA (reference sequence). This chain joins TRBV20-1 and TRBJ2-3; possible D gene TRBD1, 6 bases. The sequenced sample was peripheral blood mononuclear cells. The TCR originated in a person between 18 and 70 years old in good health. The CDR3 reads CSAIPLDSNSWPQYF. CDR3 bases read: TGCAGTGCTATCCCCTTGGACAGTAATTCGTGGCCG.